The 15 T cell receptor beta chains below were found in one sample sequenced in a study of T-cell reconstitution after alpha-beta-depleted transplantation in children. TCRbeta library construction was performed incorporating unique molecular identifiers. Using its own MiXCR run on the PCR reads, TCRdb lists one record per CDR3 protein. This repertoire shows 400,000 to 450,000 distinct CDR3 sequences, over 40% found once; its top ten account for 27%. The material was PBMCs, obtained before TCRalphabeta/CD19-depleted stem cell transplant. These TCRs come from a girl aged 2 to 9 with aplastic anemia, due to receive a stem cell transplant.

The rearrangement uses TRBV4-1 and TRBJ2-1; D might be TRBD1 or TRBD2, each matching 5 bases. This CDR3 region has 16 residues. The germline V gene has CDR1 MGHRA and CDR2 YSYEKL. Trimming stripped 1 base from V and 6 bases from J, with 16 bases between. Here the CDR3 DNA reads TGCGCCAGCAGCCAAGTCACGGGGCAACGCCCCAATGAGCAGTTCTTC. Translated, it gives CASSQVTGQRPNEQFF.

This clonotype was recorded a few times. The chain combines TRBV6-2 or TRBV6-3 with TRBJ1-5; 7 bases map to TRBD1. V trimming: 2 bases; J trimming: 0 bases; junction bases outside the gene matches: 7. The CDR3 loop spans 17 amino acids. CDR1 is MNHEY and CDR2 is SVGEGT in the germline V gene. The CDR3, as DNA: TGTGCCAGCAGTTACGTCAACAGGGGTTATAGCAATCAGCCCCAGCATTTT. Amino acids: CASSYVNRGYSNQPQHF.

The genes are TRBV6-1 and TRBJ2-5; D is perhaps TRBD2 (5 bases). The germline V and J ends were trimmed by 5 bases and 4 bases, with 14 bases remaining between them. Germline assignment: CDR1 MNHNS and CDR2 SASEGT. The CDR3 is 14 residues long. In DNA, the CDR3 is TGTGCCAGCAGTAATTCCAGGAGGAGAGAGACCCAGTACTTC. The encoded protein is CASSNSRRRETQYF.

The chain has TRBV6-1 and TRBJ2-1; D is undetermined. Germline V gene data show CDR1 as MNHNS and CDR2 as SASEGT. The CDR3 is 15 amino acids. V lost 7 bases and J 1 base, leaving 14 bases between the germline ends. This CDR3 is CASIPRGGSYNEQFF. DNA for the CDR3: TGTGCCAGCATCCCCCGAGGCGGATCCTACAATGAGCAGTTCTTC.

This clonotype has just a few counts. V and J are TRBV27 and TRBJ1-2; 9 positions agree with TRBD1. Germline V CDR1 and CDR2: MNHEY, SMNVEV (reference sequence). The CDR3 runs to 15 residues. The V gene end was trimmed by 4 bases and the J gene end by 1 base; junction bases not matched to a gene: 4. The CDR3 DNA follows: TGTGCCAGCAGTTGGACAGGGGACCATAACTATGGCTACACCTTC. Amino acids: CASSWTGDHNYGYTF.

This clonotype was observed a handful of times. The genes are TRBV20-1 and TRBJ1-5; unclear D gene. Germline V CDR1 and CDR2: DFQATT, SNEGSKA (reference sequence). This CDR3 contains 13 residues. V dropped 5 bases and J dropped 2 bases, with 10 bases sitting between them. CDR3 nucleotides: TGCAGTGCTCAGACCCGGGGCAATCAGCCCCAGCATTTT. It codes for CSAQTRGNQPQHF.

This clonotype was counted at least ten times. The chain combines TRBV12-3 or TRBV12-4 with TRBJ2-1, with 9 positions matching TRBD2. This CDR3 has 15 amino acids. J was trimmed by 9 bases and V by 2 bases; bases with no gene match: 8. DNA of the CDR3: TGTGCCAGCAGTTTACGACTAGCGGACCCGGGTGAGCAGTTCTTC. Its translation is CASSLRLADPGEQFF.

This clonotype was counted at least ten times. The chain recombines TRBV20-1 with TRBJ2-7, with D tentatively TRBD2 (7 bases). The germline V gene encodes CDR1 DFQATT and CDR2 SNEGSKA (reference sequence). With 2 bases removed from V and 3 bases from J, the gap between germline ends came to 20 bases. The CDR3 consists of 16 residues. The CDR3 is CSARFRGGRGIYEQYF. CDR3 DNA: TGCAGTGCTAGATTTCGAGGGGGGAGGGGAATCTACGAGCAGTACTTC.

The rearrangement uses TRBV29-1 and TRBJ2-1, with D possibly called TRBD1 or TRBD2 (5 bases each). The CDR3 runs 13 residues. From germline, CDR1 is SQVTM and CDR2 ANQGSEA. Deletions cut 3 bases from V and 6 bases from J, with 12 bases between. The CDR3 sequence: CSVDRAGTNEQFF. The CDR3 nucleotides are TGCAGCGTTGATAGGGCAGGGACCAATGAGCAGTTCTTC.

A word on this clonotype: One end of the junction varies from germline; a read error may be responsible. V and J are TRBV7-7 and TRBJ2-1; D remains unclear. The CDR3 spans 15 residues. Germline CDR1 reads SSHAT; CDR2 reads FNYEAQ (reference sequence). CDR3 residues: CASIGRIPPYNEQFF. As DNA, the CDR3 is TGTGCTAGCATCGGGCGGATCCCCCCCTACAATGAGCAGTTCTTC.

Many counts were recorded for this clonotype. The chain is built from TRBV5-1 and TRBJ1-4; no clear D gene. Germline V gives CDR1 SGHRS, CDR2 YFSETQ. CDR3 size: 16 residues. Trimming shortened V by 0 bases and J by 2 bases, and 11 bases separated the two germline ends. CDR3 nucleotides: TGCGCCAGCAGCTTGGGTGTCGGGGTGACTAATGAAAAACTGTTTTTT. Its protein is CASSLGVGVTNEKLFF. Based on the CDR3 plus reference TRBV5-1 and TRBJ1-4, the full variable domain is KAGVTQTPRYLIKTRGQQVTLSCSPISGHRSVSWYQQTPGQGLQFLFEYFSETQRNKGNFPGRFSGRQFSNSRSEMNVSTLELGDSALYLCASSLGVGVTNEKLFFGSGTQLSVL.

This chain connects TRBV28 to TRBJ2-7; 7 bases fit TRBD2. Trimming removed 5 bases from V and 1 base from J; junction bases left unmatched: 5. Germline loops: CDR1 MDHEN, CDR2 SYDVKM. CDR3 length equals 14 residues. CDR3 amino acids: CASSDRGRSYEQYF. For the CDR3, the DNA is TGTGCCAGCAGTGATCGCGGGAGATCCTACGAGCAGTACTTC.

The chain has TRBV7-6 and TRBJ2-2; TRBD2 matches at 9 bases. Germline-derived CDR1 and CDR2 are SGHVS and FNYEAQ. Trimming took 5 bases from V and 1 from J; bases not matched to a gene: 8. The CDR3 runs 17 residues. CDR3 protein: CASSTPLAGWNTGELFF. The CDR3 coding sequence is TGTGCCAGCAGCACCCCCCTAGCGGGGTGGAACACCGGGGAGCTGTTTTTT.

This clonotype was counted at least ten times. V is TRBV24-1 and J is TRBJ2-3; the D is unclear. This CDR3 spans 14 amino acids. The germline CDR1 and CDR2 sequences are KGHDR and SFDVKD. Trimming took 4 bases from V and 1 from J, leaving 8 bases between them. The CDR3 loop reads CATSDPSGTDTQYF. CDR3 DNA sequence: TGTGCCACCAGTGACCCGAGTGGCACAGATACGCAGTATTTT.

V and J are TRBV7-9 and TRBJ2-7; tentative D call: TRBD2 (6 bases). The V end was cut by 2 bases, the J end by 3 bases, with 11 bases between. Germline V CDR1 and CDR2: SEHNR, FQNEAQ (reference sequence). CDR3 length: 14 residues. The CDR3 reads CASSLNDGGYEQYF. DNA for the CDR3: TGTGCCAGCAGCTTAAATGACGGGGGCTACGAGCAGTACTTC. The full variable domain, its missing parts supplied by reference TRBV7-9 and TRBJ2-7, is DTGVSQNPRHKITKRGQNVTFRCDPISEHNRLYWYRQTLGQGPEFLTYFQNEAQLEKSRLLSDRFSAERPKGSFSTLEIQRTEQGDSAMYLCASSLNDGGYEQYFGPGTRLTVT.